This T cell receptor beta chain was captured by sequencing in a study of T cell clonality in common variable immunodeficiency. Study-level findings and limits: CVID patient heterogeneity limited repertoire-clinical complication correlations. CVID subjects showed higher TCRbeta clonality than healthy controls.

This clone was counted ten times or more. Its cognate antigen is unknown. Read coverage stops 3 residues before the CDR3 terminus; the germline J gene supplies the remainder. V lost 2 bases and J 1 base, leaving 12 bases between the germline ends. Germline loops: CDR1 SGHTA, CDR2 FQGTGA. This CDR3 comprises 15 residues. The protocol was immunoSEQ multiplex PCR, while the TCRdb copy is restricted to in-frame clones and leaves out a portion. Found here are tens of thousands of clones, no singletons; the ten largest cover about 1.5%. The source material was peripheral blood mononuclear cells. The clonotype originates from a person between 18 and 69 years old in good health. V usage is TRBV7-3 and J usage is TRBJ2-7; D is perhaps TRBD2 (5 bases). The sequenced CDR3 bases are TGTGCCAGCAGCTTAGAGGCGGGCAGGTCCTACGAG. Amino acids: CASSLEAGRSYE. The full CDR3 reads CASSLEAGRSYEQYF. The full variable domain, in which reference TRBV7-3 and TRBJ2-7 provide the parts outside the CDR3, is GAGVSQTPSNKVTEKGKYVELRCDPISGHTALYWYRQSLGQGPEFLIYFQGTGAADDSGLPNDRFFAVRPEGSVSTLKIQRTERGDSAVYLCASSLEAGRSYEQYFGPGTRLTVT.